The 7 T cell receptor beta chains below come from one sample, sequenced in a study of shared clonotypes between healthy human individuals. TCRdb keeps only in-frame clones here, not all; method: immunoSEQ multiplex PCR. Of about 2.3 million clones in the sample, 90% to 95% were seen once. Sequencing was carried out using naive CD4+ T cells from PBMCs. Subset given: CD45RA+ positively selected. These receptors were collected from a man between 18 and 35 years old in good health. Some clones in this sample may be carry-over from other donors' samples.

The V gene is TRBV28, the J gene TRBJ2-7; no reliable D call. CDR1 and CDR2 (germline): MDHEN, SYDVKM. This CDR3 spans 11 amino acids. Trimming took 7 bases from V and 6 from J, leaving 10 bases between them. This CDR3 is CASTNPPEQYF. CDR3 DNA sequence: TGTGCCAGCACCAATCCCCCCGAGCAGTACTTC.

Comments on this clone: The junction differs from germline at one of its ends, possibly a read error. This chain links TRBV9 with TRBJ2-1, with D perhaps assigned TRBD1 or TRBD2 (7 bases each). There are 13 residues in the CDR3. Germline V gene sequence: CDR1 SGDLS, CDR2 YYNGEE. This chain's CDR3 is CASGLGGLNQQFF. The CDR3 DNA sequence: TGTGCCAGCGGACTAGGGGGCCTCAATCAGCAGTTCTTC.

The gene calls are TRBV6-1 and TRBJ1-5; D may be TRBD1 (5 bases). CDR3 length equals 16 residues. V lost 4 bases and J lost 1, with 14 bases in between. Per germline, CDR1 MNHNS and CDR2 SASEGT. CDR3 sequence (DNA): TGTGCCAGCAGTGGGGACGCAGGAGTAAGCAATCAGCCCCAGCATTTT. It is translated as CASSGDAGVSNQPQHF.

J is TRBJ2-7 and V is TRBV20-1; D unresolved. CDR1 is DFQATT and CDR2 is SNEGSKA in the germline V gene (reference sequence). The V end was cut by 6 bases, the J end by 3 bases, with 9 bases between. The CDR3 is 11 amino acids. The CDR3 is CSAAPDYEQYF. DNA of the CDR3: TGCAGTGCGGCACCAGACTACGAGCAGTACTTC.

This clone is a singleton in its sample. The V gene is TRBV30, the J gene TRBJ1-6; D not certain. The germline V gene encodes CDR1 GTSNPN and CDR2 SVGIG (reference sequence). CDR3 length equals 14 residues. Trimming pared 3 bases from V and 6 bases from J, leaving 12 bases between. The CDR3 nucleotides are TGTGCCTGGAGCCCTTACGGCCCTAATTCACCCCTCCACTTT. Its translation is CAWSPYGPNSPLHF. The complete variable domain, with remaining parts taken from reference TRBV30 and TRBJ1-6, reads SQTIHQWPATLVQPVGSPLSLECTVEGTSNPNLYWYRQAAGRGLQLLFYSVGIGQISSEVPQNLSASRPQDRQFILSSKKLLLSDSGFYLCAWSPYGPNSPLHFGNGTRLTVT.

This chain links TRBV28 with TRBJ2-1, with a tentative D call TRBD2 (5 bases). Trimming took 3 bases from V and 8 from J, leaving 26 bases between them. CDR1 and CDR2 (germline): MDHEN, SYDVKM. The CDR3 extends over 18 amino acids. CDR3 sequence reads: CASSFPHRLLGNWDEQFF. The CDR3 DNA sequence: TGTGCCAGCAGTTTTCCTCACCGACTACTGGGGAATTGGGATGAGCAGTTCTTC. The whole variable domain, remainder taken from reference TRBV28 and TRBJ2-1, is DVKVTQSSRYLVKRTGEKVFLECVQDMDHENMFWYRQDPGLGLRLIYFSYDVKMKEKGDIPEGYSVSREKKERFSLILESASTNQTSMYLCASSFPHRLLGNWDEQFFGPGTRLTVL.

The chain employs TRBV28 and TRBJ1-1, with 9 bases that match TRBD1. Per the germline V gene, CDR1 is MDHEN and CDR2 is SYDVKM. CDR3 length: 16 amino acids. With 4 bases clipped from V and 5 bases from J, the junction kept 11 bases outside the gene matches. DNA for the CDR3: TGTGCCAGCAGTTCCCCTATAGGGACAGGGAAGACTGAAGCTTTCTTT. Its protein is CASSSPIGTGKTEAFF.